The present entry profiles one T cell receptor (beta chain) with its context. The antigen is undetermined. With 3 bases clipped from V and 3 bases from J, the junction kept 6 bases outside the gene matches. This CDR3 has 16 residues. The germline CDR1 and CDR2 sequences are DFQATT and SNEGSKA (reference sequence). This entry comes from a study of molecular identifiers for immune sequencing clone quantification. Study-wide context: Five portions were made in replicates from RNA of approximately 20,000 or 98,000 naive CD8 cells, and four underwent sequencing.

TCRdb re-called the PCR reads with MiXCR, one entry per CDR3 protein. The sample holds about half a million distinct CDR3 sequences, roughly 24% seen once. Study results and limitations: In naive cells, under 1% of molecules belonged to clones above 20 RNA copies, against over 97% in effector cells. Jurkat TCR RNA spiked in from one cell could reportedly be detected among 800,000 to 1,000,000 naive cells.

What was sequenced was naive CD8+ T cells from blood, with Jurkat cell RNA spiked in. Subset indicated: FACS-sorted CD8+CD4-CCR7+CD45RA+ naive T cells. This rearrangement joins TRBV20-1 to TRBJ1-6; 9 bases are shared with TRBD1. This clonotype originated in a human donor in good health. Some libraries in this study had Jurkat cell RNA spiked in. The CDR3 nucleotides are TGCAGTGCTAGGCCCCGGGACAGGGACTATAATTCACCCCTCCACTTT. It translates to CSARPRDRDYNSPLHF.